The 20 T cell receptor beta chains in this list originate from one sample, sequenced in a study of blood T cell repertoires in COVID-19. Measured with immunoSEQ multiplex PCR; TCRdb has only the in-frame clones, and not every one. The sample records roughly 70,000 clones, more than 85% being singletons. The sample comprised peripheral blood. The receptors shown here come from a human donor with active COVID-19. The donor label of this sample is uncertain.

The chain employs TRBV9 and TRBJ1-3; weak D call: TRBD1 (5 bases). The germline V gene has CDR1 SGDLS and CDR2 YYNGEE. CDR3 size: 16 residues. Trimming removed 3 bases from V and 0 bases from J, with 13 bases in between. The CDR3 protein is CASSAREGSSGNTIYF. CDR3 sequence (DNA): TGTGCCAGCAGCGCGCGGGAGGGGAGCTCTGGAAACACCATATATTTT.

The chain recombines TRBV19 with TRBJ2-7; 9 bases match TRBD1. Unmatched junction bases numbered 9, after V lost 6 bases and J lost 3 bases. The V gene's germline CDR1 is LNHDA and CDR2 SQIVND (reference sequence). This CDR3 region has 15 residues. The CDR3 region is CASRGQGPFIYEQYF. For the CDR3, the DNA is TGTGCCAGTAGGGGACAGGGCCCCTTTATCTACGAGCAGTACTTC.

In this sample, this clone turned up once. V usage is TRBV12-5 and J usage is TRBJ1-5; TRBD1 might be the D (6 bases). Trimming removed 2 bases from V and 7 bases from J, with 18 bases in between. The CDR3 is 16 amino acids. Germline CDR1 and CDR2: LGHNT and FRNRAP. CDR3 sequence: CASGLITHRDGQPQHF. In DNA, the CDR3 is TGTGCTAGTGGTTTGATAACCCACAGGGACGGACAGCCCCAGCATTTT.

J is TRBJ2-7 and V is TRBV4-3; D is possibly TRBD1 (6 bases). Germline CDR1 LGHNA, CDR2 YSLEER. CDR3 length equals 16 residues. Trimming took off 1 base at V and 6 bases at J, with 19 bases between the two ends. The CDR3 spells CASSQVESDRQCEQYF. For the CDR3, the DNA is TGCGCCAGCAGCCAAGTGGAGTCCGACAGGCAGTGCGAGCAGTACTTC.

V gene TRBV3-1 (or the pseudogene TRBV3-2) combines with J gene TRBJ2-7, with D possibly being TRBD1 (5 bases). The CDR3 extends over 14 amino acids. V shed 0 bases and J shed 3 bases, with 9 bases lying between them. Germline V CDR1 and CDR2: LGHDT, YNNKEL (reference sequence). The CDR3 sequence is CASSQDWQGYEQYF. The CDR3 nucleotides read TGTGCCAGCAGCCAAGATTGGCAGGGCTACGAGCAGTACTTC.

The chain employs TRBV7-2 and TRBJ1-5; D is possibly TRBD1 (6 bases). The germline CDR1 and CDR2 sequences are SGHTA and FQGNSA. This CDR3 is built from 14 residues. Trimming took 0 bases from V and 6 from J, leaving 9 bases between them. The CDR3 region is CASSLATGPQPQHF. In DNA form, the CDR3 reads TGTGCCAGCAGCTTAGCGACAGGTCCTCAGCCCCAGCATTTT. The full variable domain, its missing parts supplied by reference TRBV7-2 and TRBJ1-5, is GAGVSQSPSNKVTEKGKDVELRCDPISGHTALYWYRQSLGQGLEFLIYFQGNSAPDKSGLPSDRFSAERTGGSVSTLTIQRTQQEDSAVYLCASSLATGPQPQHFGDGTRLSIL.

CDR3 region: CASSNGLVGNEQFF. The CDR3, as DNA: TGTGCCAGTAGTAATGGACTAGTCGGTAATGAGCAGTTCTTC. This chain joins TRBV19 and TRBJ2-1; 7 bases fit TRBD2. This CDR3 has 14 residues. Germline CDR1 LNHDA, CDR2 SQIVND (reference sequence). The ends lost 4 bases at V and 7 bases at J; junction bases unmatched: 7.

The chain recombines TRBV4-2 with TRBJ2-3, with 10 bases that match TRBD2. CDR3 length equals 16 residues. V shed 0 bases and J 9 bases; nucleotides not matched to a gene: 9. Germline CDR1 is LGHNA and CDR2 is YNFKEQ. CDR3 residues: CASSQDRSGRANTQYF. CDR3 bases: TGTGCCAGCAGCCAAGATCGGAGCGGGAGGGCCAACACGCAGTATTTT.

A single count supports this clone. V is TRBV7-2 and J is TRBJ2-5, with a weak D call TRBD2 (5 bases). The CDR3 has 13 residues. The germline V gene has CDR1 SGHTA and CDR2 FQGNSA. V was trimmed by 4 bases and J by 4 bases, leaving 10 bases between them. As DNA, the CDR3 is TGTGCCAGCAGCTCACTAGGCCGAGAGACCCAGTACTTC. This codes for CASSSLGRETQYF.

The rearrangement joins TRBV4-1 to TRBJ1-3; D is uncertain. CDR1 is MGHRA, CDR2 YSYEKL, per germline. V was pared by 0 bases and J by 1 base, with 10 bases between. This CDR3 contains 16 residues. The CDR3 region has the DNA TGCGCCAGCAGCCAAGATCGCGCATATTCTGGAAACACCATATATTTT. Translated, it gives CASSQDRAYSGNTIYF.

V is TRBV19 and J is TRBJ2-7; 8 nucleotides line up with TRBD2. The CDR3 is made up of 16 amino acids. Germline trimming cut 0 bases from V and 6 bases from J; bases unmatched to any gene: 10. Per germline, CDR1 LNHDA and CDR2 SQIVND (reference sequence). The chain's CDR3 is CASSIDAGGPLGEQYF. In nucleotides, the CDR3 is TGTGCCAGTAGTATAGATGCGGGAGGACCCCTGGGCGAGCAGTACTTC.

V gene TRBV2 combines with J gene TRBJ2-5; D is perhaps TRBD1 (5 bases). The germline CDR1 and CDR2 sequences are SNHLY and FYNNEI. The V gene lost 5 bases and the J gene lost 0 bases, with 10 bases spanning the gap. The CDR3 is made up of 14 amino acids. The CDR3 protein is CASSTDSYQETQYF. In DNA form, the CDR3 reads TGTGCCAGCAGTACCGACAGCTACCAAGAGACCCAGTACTTC.

The chain links TRBV7-9 to TRBJ1-5, with 7 bases identical to TRBD1. The CDR3 has 14 amino acids. In germline, CDR1 is SEHNR, CDR2 FQNEAQ (reference sequence). J gave up 6 bases and V 5 bases, and 7 bases lay outside the gene matches. The CDR3 protein is CASSRDRVIQPQHF. The CDR3 DNA reads as TGTGCCAGCAGCCGCGACAGGGTGATTCAGCCCCAGCATTTT.

The chain couples TRBV11-2 to TRBJ1-1; 9 bases agree with TRBD1. V dropped 5 bases and J dropped 4; count of bases not matched to a gene: 5. Germline CDR1 and CDR2: SGHAT and FQNNGV. The CDR3 is made up of 14 amino acids. CDR3 nucleotides: TGTGCCAGCAGCGAACAGGGGGCCGGCACTGAAGCTTTCTTT. It yields the protein CASSEQGAGTEAFF.

V and J are TRBV28 and TRBJ1-2; tentative D call: TRBD1 (6 bases). Trimming stripped 3 bases from V and 4 bases from J, with 9 bases between. CDR3 length: 13 residues. Per germline, CDR1 MDHEN and CDR2 SYDVKM. The CDR3 here is CASSFGRGYGYTF. The DNA of the CDR3 is TGTGCCAGCAGTTTTGGCAGGGGCTATGGCTACACCTTC.

V usage is TRBV30 and J usage is TRBJ2-7; 7 bases agree with TRBD2. The CDR3 is made up of 13 amino acids. Trimming removed 4 bases from V and 0 bases from J; junction bases left unmatched: 3. Germline-derived CDR1 and CDR2 are GTSNPN and SVGIG (reference sequence). Here the CDR3 DNA reads TGTGCCTGGACCAGCGGGACCTCCTACGAGCAGTACTTC. Translation gives CAWTSGTSYEQYF.

The chain carries TRBV6-5 and TRBJ1-1; TRBD1 matches 11 bases. Trimming cost V 5 bases and J 6 bases; bases outside gene matches: 8. Germline V gene lookup returns CDR1 MNHEY and CDR2 SVGAGI. The CDR3 spans 15 residues. The CDR3 DNA is TGTGCCAGCAGTCCCTGGACAGGGGGCTTCTCTGAAGCTTTCTTT. Translating it yields CASSPWTGGFSEAFF.

The chain recombines TRBV5-1 with TRBJ2-7; 10 nucleotides agree with TRBD1. CDR3 length: 14 amino acids. Germline V gene sequence: CDR1 SGHRS, CDR2 YFSETQ. V was pared by 4 bases and J by 4 bases, with 5 bases of the junction left unmatched. The CDR3 sequence: CASSPGDRGYEQYF. CDR3 DNA: TGCGCCAGCAGCCCGGGGGACAGGGGTTACGAGCAGTACTTC.

The V and J genes are TRBV5-6 and TRBJ2-7; no clear D gene. From germline, CDR1 is SGHDT and CDR2 YYEEEE. CDR3 size: 13 residues. Trimming cost V 2 bases and J 5 bases, with 11 bases left between them. The CDR3 nucleotides are TGTGCCAGCAGCTTTAGCCCGCGAGACGAGCAGTACTTC. This sequence encodes CASSFSPRDEQYF.

V gene TRBV9 combines with J gene TRBJ2-7, with 8 nucleotides matching TRBD2. This CDR3 spans 16 amino acids. CDR1 is SGDLS, CDR2 YYNGEE, per germline. The J segment lost 0 bases and the V segment lost 1 base, leaving 6 bases of the junction unmatched. CDR3 loop: CASSVMAAGDSYEQYF. The CDR3 DNA follows: TGTGCCAGCAGCGTAATGGCAGCGGGGGACTCCTACGAGCAGTACTTC. The full variable domain, rest sourced from reference TRBV9 and TRBJ2-7, is DSGVTQTPKHLITATGQRVTLRCSPRSGDLSVYWYQQSLDQGLQFLIQYYNGEERAKGNILERFSAQQFPDLHSELNLSSLELGDSALYFCASSVMAAGDSYEQYFGPGTRLTVT.